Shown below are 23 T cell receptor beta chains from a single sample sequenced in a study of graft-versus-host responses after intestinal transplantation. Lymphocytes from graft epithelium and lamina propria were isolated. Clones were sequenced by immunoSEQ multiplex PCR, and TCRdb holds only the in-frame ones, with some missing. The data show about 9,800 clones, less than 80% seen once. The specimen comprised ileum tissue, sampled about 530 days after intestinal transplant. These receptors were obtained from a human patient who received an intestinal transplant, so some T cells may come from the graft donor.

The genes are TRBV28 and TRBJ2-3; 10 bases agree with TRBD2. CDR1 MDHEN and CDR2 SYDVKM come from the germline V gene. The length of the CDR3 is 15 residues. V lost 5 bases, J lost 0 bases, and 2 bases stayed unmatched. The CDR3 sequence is CASSQRGGSTDTQYF. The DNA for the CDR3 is TGTGCCAGCAGTCAGCGGGGGGGGAGCACAGATACGCAGTATTTT. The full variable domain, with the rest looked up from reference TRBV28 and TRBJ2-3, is DVKVTQSSRYLVKRTGEKVFLECVQDMDHENMFWYRQDPGLGLRLIYFSYDVKMKEKGDIPEGYSVSREKKERFSLILESASTNQTSMYLCASSQRGGSTDTQYFGPGTRLTVL.

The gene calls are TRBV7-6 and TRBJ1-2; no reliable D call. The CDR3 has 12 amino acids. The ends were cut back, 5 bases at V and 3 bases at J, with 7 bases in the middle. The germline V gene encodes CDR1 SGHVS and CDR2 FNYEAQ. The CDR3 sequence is CASSPGDYGYTF. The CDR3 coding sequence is TGTGCCAGCAGCCCCGGGGACTATGGCTACACCTTC.

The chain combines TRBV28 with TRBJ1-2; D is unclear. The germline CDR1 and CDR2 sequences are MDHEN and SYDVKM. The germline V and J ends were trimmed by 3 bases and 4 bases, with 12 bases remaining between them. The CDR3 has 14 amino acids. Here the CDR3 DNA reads TGTGCCAGCAGTTTGGGCAGAGCCCGCTATGGCTACACCTTC. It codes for CASSLGRARYGYTF.

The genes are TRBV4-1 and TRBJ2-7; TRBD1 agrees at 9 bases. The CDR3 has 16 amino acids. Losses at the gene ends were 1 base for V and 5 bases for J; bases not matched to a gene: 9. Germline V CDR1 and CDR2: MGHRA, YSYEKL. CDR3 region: CASSQAPGQGGHEQYF. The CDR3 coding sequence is TGCGCCAGCAGCCAAGCTCCGGGACAGGGAGGCCACGAGCAGTACTTC.

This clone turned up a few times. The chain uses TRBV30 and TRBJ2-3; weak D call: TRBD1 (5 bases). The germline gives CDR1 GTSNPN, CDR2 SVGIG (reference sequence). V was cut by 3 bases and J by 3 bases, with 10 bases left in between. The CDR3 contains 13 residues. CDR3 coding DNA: TGTGCCTGGAGGACCCCAGGGACAGATACGCAGTATTTT. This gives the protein CAWRTPGTDTQYF. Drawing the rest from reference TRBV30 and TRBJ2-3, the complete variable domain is SQTIHQWPATLVQPVGSPLSLECTVEGTSNPNLYWYRQAAGRGLQLLFYSVGIGQISSEVPQNLSASRPQDRQFILSSKKLLLSDSGFYLCAWRTPGTDTQYFGPGTRLTVL.

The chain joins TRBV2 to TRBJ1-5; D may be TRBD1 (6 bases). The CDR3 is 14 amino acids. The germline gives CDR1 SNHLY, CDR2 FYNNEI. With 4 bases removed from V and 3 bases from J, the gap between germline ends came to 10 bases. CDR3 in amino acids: CASSARGHNQPQHF. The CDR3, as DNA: TGTGCCAGCAGTGCTAGGGGACACAATCAGCCCCAGCATTTT.

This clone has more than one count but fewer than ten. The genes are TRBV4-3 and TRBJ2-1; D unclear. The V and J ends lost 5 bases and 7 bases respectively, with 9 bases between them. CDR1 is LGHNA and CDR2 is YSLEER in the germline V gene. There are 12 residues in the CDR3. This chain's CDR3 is CASSNFKNEQFF. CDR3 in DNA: TGCGCCAGCAGCAATTTCAAGAATGAGCAGTTCTTC.

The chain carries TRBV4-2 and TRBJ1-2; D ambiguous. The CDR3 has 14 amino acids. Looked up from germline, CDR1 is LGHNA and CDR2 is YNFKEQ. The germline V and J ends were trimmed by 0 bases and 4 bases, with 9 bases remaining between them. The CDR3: CASSQDLEGYGYTF. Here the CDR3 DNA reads TGTGCCAGCAGCCAAGATCTGGAAGGCTATGGCTACACCTTC.

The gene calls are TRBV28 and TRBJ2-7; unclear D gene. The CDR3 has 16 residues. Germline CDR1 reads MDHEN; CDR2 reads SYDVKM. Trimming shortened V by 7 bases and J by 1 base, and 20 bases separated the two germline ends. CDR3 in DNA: TGTGCCAGCACCGAGACGGACGCCGGTAGATCCTACGAGCAGTACTTC. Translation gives CASTETDAGRSYEQYF.

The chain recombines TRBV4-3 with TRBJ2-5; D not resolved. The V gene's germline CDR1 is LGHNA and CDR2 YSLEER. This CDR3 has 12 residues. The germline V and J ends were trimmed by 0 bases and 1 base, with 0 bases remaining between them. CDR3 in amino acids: CASSQDQETQYF. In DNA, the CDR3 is TGCGCCAGCAGCCAAGACCAAGAGACCCAGTACTTC.

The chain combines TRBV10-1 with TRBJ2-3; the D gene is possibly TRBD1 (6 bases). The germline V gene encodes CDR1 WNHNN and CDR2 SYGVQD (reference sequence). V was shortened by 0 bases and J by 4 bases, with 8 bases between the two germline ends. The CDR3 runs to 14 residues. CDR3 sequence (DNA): TGCGCCAGCAGTGAGTCAAGACAGGCAGATACGCAGTATTTT. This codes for CASSESRQADTQYF.

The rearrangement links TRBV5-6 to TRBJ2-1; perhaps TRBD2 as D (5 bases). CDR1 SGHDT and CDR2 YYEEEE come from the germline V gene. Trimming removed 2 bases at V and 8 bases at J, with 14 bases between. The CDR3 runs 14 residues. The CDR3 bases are TGTGCCAGCAGCTTACTATCCGGGATCGATGAGCAGTTCTTC. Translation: CASSLLSGIDEQFF. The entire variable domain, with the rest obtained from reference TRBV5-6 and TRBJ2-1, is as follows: DAGVTQSPTHLIKTRGQQVTLRCSPKSGHDTVSWYQQALGQGPQFIFQYYEEEERQRGNFPDRFSGHQFPNYSSELNVNALLLGDSALYLCASSLLSGIDEQFFGPGTRLTVL.

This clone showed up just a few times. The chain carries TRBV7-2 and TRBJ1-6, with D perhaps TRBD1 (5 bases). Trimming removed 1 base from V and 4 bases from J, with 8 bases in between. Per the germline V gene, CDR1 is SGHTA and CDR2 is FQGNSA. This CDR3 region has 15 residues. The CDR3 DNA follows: TGTGCCAGCAGCTTAGGGGAGGGGTATAATTCACCCCTCCACTTT. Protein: CASSLGEGYNSPLHF.

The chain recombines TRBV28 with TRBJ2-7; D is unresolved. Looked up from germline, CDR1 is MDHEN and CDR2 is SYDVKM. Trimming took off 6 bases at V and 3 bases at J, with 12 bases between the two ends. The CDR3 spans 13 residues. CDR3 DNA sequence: TGTGCCAGCAGGTTGTCTAAGGGCTACGAGCAGTACTTC. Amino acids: CASRLSKGYEQYF.

The CDR3 DNA is TGTGCCAGCCAACTGGACACTGGGGGGAATTCACCCCTCCACTTT. This sequence encodes CASQLDTGGNSPLHF. The V and J genes are TRBV19 and TRBJ1-6, with D maybe TRBD1 (5 bases). V was clipped by 9 bases and J by 7 bases, with 19 bases between them. This CDR3 comprises 15 residues. Per the germline V gene, CDR1 is LNHDA and CDR2 is SQIVND (reference sequence).

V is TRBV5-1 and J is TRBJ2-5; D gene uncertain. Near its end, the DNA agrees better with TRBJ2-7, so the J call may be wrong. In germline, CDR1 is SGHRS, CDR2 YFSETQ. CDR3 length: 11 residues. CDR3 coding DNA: TGCGCCAGCAGCTCGCAATACGAGCAGTACTTC. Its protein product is CASSSQYEQYF.

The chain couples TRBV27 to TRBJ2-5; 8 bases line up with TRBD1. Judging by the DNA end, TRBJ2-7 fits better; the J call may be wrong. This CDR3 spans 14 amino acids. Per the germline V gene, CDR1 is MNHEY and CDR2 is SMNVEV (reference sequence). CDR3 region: CASRRQGPSYEQYF. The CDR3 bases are TGTGCCAGCCGTAGACAGGGGCCCAGTTACGAGCAGTACTTC.

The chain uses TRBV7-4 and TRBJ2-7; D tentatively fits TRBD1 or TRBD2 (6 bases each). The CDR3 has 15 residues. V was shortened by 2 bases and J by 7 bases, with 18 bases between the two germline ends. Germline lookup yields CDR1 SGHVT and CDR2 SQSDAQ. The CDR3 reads CASSLLGRGEQEQYF. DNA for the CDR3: TGTGCCAGCAGCTTATTGGGAAGGGGGGAGCAGGAGCAGTACTTC.

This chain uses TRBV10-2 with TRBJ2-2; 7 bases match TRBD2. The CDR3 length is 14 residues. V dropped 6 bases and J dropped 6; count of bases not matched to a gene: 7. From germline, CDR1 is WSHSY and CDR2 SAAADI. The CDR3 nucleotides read TGCGCCAGCAGGTACGGCGGGAGCGCCGGGGAGCTGTTTTTT. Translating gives CASRYGGSAGELFF.

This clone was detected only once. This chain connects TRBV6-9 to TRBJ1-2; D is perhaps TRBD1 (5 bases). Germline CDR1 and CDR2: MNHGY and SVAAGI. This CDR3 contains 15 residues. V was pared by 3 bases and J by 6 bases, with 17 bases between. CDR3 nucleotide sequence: TGTGCCAGCAGTTACTCGAATACCTTGGGGGATGGCTACACCTTC. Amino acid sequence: CASSYSNTLGDGYTF.

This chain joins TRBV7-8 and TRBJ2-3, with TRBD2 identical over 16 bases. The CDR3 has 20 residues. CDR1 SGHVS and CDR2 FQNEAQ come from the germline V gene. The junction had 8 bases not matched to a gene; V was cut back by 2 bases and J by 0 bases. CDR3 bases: TGTGCCAGCAGCTTACCCGCGGGGACTAGCGGGGGGGCTAGCACAGATACGCAGTATTTT. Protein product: CASSLPAGTSGGASTDTQYF.

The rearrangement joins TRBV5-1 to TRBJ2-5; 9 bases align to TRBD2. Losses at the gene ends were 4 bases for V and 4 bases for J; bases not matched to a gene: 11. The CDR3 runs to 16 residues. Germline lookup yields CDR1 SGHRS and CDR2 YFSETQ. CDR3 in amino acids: CASSLLAGDLSETQYF. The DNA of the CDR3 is TGCGCCAGCAGCCTTTTAGCGGGAGACCTATCAGAGACCCAGTACTTC.

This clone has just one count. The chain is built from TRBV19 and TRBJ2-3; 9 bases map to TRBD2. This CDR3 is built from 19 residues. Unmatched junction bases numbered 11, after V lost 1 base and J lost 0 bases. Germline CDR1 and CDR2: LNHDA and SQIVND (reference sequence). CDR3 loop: CASSIGGGLAQASTDTQYF. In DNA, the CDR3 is TGTGCCAGTAGTATAGGGGGCGGACTAGCGCAGGCTAGCACAGATACGCAGTATTTT. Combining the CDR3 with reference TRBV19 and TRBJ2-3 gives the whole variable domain DGGITQSPKYLFRKEGQNVTLSCEQNLNHDAMYWYRQDPGQGLRLIYYSQIVNDFQKGDIAEGYSVSREKKESFPLTVTSAQKNPTAFYLCASSIGGGLAQASTDTQYFGPGTRLTVL.